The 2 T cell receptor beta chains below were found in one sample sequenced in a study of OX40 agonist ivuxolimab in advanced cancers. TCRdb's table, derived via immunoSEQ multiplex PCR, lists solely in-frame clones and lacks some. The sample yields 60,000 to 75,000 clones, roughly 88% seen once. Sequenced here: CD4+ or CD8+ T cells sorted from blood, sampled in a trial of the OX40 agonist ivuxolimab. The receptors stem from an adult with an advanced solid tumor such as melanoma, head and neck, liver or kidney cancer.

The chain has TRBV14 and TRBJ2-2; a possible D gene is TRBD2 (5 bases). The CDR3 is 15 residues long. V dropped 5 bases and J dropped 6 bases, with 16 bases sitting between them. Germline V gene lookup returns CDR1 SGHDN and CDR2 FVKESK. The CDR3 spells CASSLEGRHPGELFF. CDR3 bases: TGTGCCAGCAGCTTAGAGGGAAGGCATCCCGGGGAGCTGTTTTTT.

CDR3 sequence: CASSSLVPREQYF. The CDR3 DNA follows: TGTGCCAGCTCATCGTTGGTTCCGAGGGAGCAGTACTTC. The chain links TRBV18 to TRBJ2-7; D is unclear. CDR3 length equals 13 residues. The V and J ends lost 5 bases and 7 bases respectively, with 15 bases between them. CDR1 KGHSH and CDR2 LQKENI come from the germline V gene.